This T cell receptor beta chain was documented in a study of beta chain features in type 1 diabetes (dated by TCRdb to 2017 to 2018). Looking at the study overall: No differences in mean age, gender distribution, total cell number or subset yield were found between patients and healthy donors. A total of roughly 100 million sorted cells were examined across all samples, and a strong correlation was observed between cell number per subset and RNA yield. In the study, TCRB repertoires of sorted circulating CD4+ T cell subsets from recently diagnosed type 1 diabetes patients were compared with those of matched healthy donors. Regulatory and stem cell-like memory subsets were obtained from only 8 patients and roughly 8 healthy donors, while naive and central memory subsets were obtained from all 28 donors. Findings and caveats that apply to the study as a whole: Shorter templates might have been favored by PCR, but patient and control samples were amplified and corrected together, so both groups would have been affected equally by any skew. HLA sub-analyses involved small numbers of individuals, so any influence of HLA type on TCRB rearrangement remained unresolved. Patients with type 1 diabetes made fewer insertions and deleted more nucleotides at VDJ recombination sites, implying thymic rearrangement abnormalities. Sequencing cDNA rather than genomic DNA could over-represent highly expressing activated cells, although activation and CD3 levels did not differ between groups. Naive, central memory and regulatory TCRB repertoires appeared more similar among patients than among healthy donors. A moderate but significant shortening of TCRB CDR3 length was observed in type 1 diabetes patients in all four CD4+ subsets.

All of the isolated RNA was reverse transcribed with the High Capacity cDNA Reverse Transcription Kit, so expressed TCRB transcripts were sequenced. Naive, central memory and regulatory T cell samples underwent deep immunoSEQ sequencing, averaging around 3.6 million total reads per sample. Sorted cells were lysed in RLT buffer, and RNA was extracted using DNase-treated RNeasy Micro or Mini kits according to cell number. Each cell subset was processed on its own to prevent cross-contamination, while patient and healthy donor samples were processed together. The immunoSEQ multiplex PCR was used to amplify TCRB sequences from cDNA, yielding 87-bp fragments that span the CDR3 region. Sequencing of the amplicons was performed on the Illumina HiSeq platform. The authors' analysis ran thus. PCR bias was computationally corrected using synthetic template baselines, reads within Hamming distance 2 were collapsed, and singletons that could not be merged were discarded. Reads were aligned against IMGT to assign V, D and J genes, CDR3 length and insertions or deletions at six rearrangement sites. Clonotype counts were normalized to sorted cell number within each subset before computing true diversity and Gini coefficients with the tcR R package. The overlap coefficient, calculated on TCRB nucleotide sequences, was used to quantify repertoire sharing. TCRdb took this table from immuneACCESS and kept in-frame rearrangements with V and J called. Such tables lack part of the clones; where checked against another copy, unresolved V genes explain under half of the gap, and the rest is unexplained. Clonal size and the V and J genes are those of that table, whereas D and trimming came from the DNA. Counted in this sample were some 370,000 clones; 9.6% of them appeared once. The ten most abundant clones make up about 0.63% of the sample.

A few counts support this clone. Its target antigen remains unknown. Base qualities are not at hand, and no much larger clone is one base apart. Each donor gave one peripheral blood draw, averaging approximately 0.12 L, which was collected into heparinised tubes. A BD FACSAria II and a panel including CD45RO, CCR7, CD25, CD127, CD95 and CD27 were used to sort naive, central memory, regulatory and stem cell-like memory CD4+ T cells. All sorted populations exceeded 95% purity. Right away, PBMCs were isolated by Lymphoprep density gradient centrifugation and were stained directly, with no culture step. To minimize batch effects, samples were stained and sorted in pairs, one healthy donor with one patient per experiment. For CDR1 and CDR2, the germline V gene lists SGHTA and FQGNSA. V is shortened by 5 bases, J by 5 bases, and the region joining them spans 19 bases. The CDR3 spans 16 residues, from the cysteine through the phenylalanine. Only the CDR3 DNA stays, 48 bases, in frame from base 1.

Sequencing was carried out using central memory CD4+ T cells from blood. Rearrangement joined TRBV7-2 to TRBJ2-1; TRBD2 is perhaps the D gene, given 5 matching bases. This receptor was obtained from a man aged 25 to 40 with type 1 diabetes. The CDR3 reads as follows: CASSPVTSTKNNEQFF. The DNA sequence is given as TGTGCCAGCAGCCCTGTCACCTCGACTAAAAACAATGAGCAGTTCTTC.